This entry describes one T cell receptor beta chain. V was pared by 0 bases and J by 5 bases, with 20 bases between. This CDR3 is built from 18 residues. The germline V gene encodes CDR1 SGHRS and CDR2 YFSETQ. TCRdb itself ran the RT-PCR reads through MiXCR, one entry per CDR3 protein. The table lists fewer than 800,000 distinct CDR3 sequences, 13% to 15% of them singletons. The receptor's source is a female donor in good health, serving as a healthy control. The sample comprised memory CD4+ T cells from blood. This chain links TRBV5-1 with TRBJ2-2; D unresolved. For the CDR3, the DNA is TGCGCCAGCAGCTTGGAGGTCACCGGAGTAGTGAGGACCGGGGAGCTGTTTTTT. It codes for CASSLEVTGVVRTGELFF.